This is a list of T cell receptor beta chains from one sample in a study of vaccination and CD4 T cells after COVID-19. TCRdb fed the PCR reads into MiXCR, producing one record per CDR3 protein. The table lists about 7,400 distinct CDR3 sequences, around half of them singletons, with about a sixth in the top ten. Their antigens are not known. Sequencing was done on a sample of CD4+ T cells from blood, cultured in vitro. The source is a human donor in good health. Each CDR3 is given with its conserved first and last residue. The order of the fields is clone size, D gene, J gene, V gene, CDR3 DNA, CDR3 protein. The D gene is left open where the match is weak. Not every row has a clone size; where given, it reads once, few, many or a size class.

NA NA TRBJ1-1 TRBV28 TGTGCCAGCAGTTCCTCTTGGTCGCCTCAGGGGTTGTTGACTGAAGCTTTCTTT CASSSSWSPQGLLTEAFF
few TRBD1 TRBJ1-3 TRBV20-1 TGCAGTGCTAGGCCGCCGGGACAGGGAGCTGGAAACACCATATATTTT CSARPPGQGAGNTIYF
NA NA TRBJ2-5 TRBV5-4 TGTGCCAGCAGCTTGGCCAGGGGCCGAGAGACCCAGTACTTC CASSLARGRETQYF
medium-sized NA TRBJ2-3 TRBV10-1 TGCGCCAGCAGTGAGTCGGGACTGGGAGCAGATACGCAGTATTTT CASSESGLGADTQYF
NA TRBD2 TRBJ2-7 TRBV10-1 TGCGCCAGCAGAGGTAGCGGGAGCTCCTACGAGCAGTACTTC CASRGSGSSYEQYF
NA TRBD2 TRBJ2-7 TRBV7-8 TGTGCCAGCAGCTTAGTACTAGCGGGACCCTACGAGCAGTACTTC CASSLVLAGPYEQYF
NA NA TRBJ1-2 TRBV6-4 TGTGCCAGCAGTGGTCCGTATGGCTACACCTTC CASSGPYGYTF
NA NA TRBJ1-2 TRBV20-1 TGCGGGGGGTTAAGGAGGGAAACTAACTATGGCTACACCTTC CGGLRRETNYGYTF
NA TRBD1 TRBJ2-3 TRBV6-5 TGTGCCAGCAGTTGGGGACAGAGCACAGATACGCAGTATTTT CASSWGQSTDTQYF
NA NA TRBJ1-1 TRBV11-2 TGTGCCAGTCGCGCGGCGGGGGACACTGAAGCTTTCTTT CASRAAGDTEAFF
medium-sized NA TRBJ2-2 TRBV10-1 TGCGCCAGCCGGGTAGCCCCGAACACCGGGGAGCTGTTTTTT CASRVAPNTGELFF
NA NA TRBJ1-5 TRBV28 TGTGCCAGCAGAGCCGTGGTGCTGTCCAATCAGCCCCAGCATTTT CASRAVVLSNQPQHF
NA NA TRBJ2-5 TRBV11-3 TGTGCCAGCAGCCTAGGTCTGGGGACCCAGTACTTC CASSLGLGTQYF
few NA TRBJ2-2 TRBV20-1 TGCAGTGCTAGAGTTGTACAAGCGAACACCGGGGAGCTGTTTTTT CSARVVQANTGELFF
NA TRBD2 TRBJ2-1 TRBV9 TGTGCCAGCAGCGCCGTACTAGCGGGGGCCTACAATGAGCAGTTCTTC CASSAVLAGAYNEQFF
NA TRBD1 TRBJ1-2 TRBV19 TGTGCCAGTAGACGACAGGGGGTAAACTATGGCTACACCTTC CASRRQGVNYGYTF
NA NA TRBJ2-7 TRBV10-1 TGCGCCAGCAGTGAGCGGCAGGGCAAAGAGCAGTACTTC CASSERQGKEQYF
NA NA TRBJ1-5 TRBV21-1 TGTGCCAGCAGCAATTCTCGACAGGGGGTGAATCAGCCCCAGCATTTT CASSNSRQGVNQPQHF
NA NA TRBJ1-5 TRBV7-9 TGTGCCAGCAGCTTAGATTTAAATCAGCCCCAGCATTTT CASSLDLNQPQHF
few NA TRBJ2-2 TRBV6-1 TGTGCCAGCATAGTCGACGCGAACACCGGGGAGCTGTTTTTT CASIVDANTGELFF
NA NA TRBJ2-3 TRBV20-1 TGCAGTGCTGCCGGGACATCAGATACGCAGTATTTT CSAAGTSDTQYF
few NA TRBJ1-2 TRBV10-3 TGTGCCATCAGTGGTCAGGGTCTTAGAGACTATGGCTACACCTTC CAISGQGLRDYGYTF
NA NA TRBJ2-7 TRBV2 TGTGCCAGCAGTGTGAGTCTTACTTACGAGCAGTACTTC CASSVSLTYEQYF
NA NA TRBJ1-2 TRBV19 TGTGCCAGTAGCAATCCTCCGGGACGTAGATATGGCTACACCTTC CASSNPPGRRYGYTF
NA NA TRBJ1-1 TRBV20-1 TGCAGTGCTAGAGACTTAGGGACAACTGAAGCTTTCTTT CSARDLGTTEAFF
NA TRBD1 TRBJ2-2 TRBV2 TGTGCCAGCAGGGCAGGGGGCACCGGGGAGCTGTTTTTT CASRAGGTGELFF
few NA TRBJ1-5 TRBV2 TGTGCCAGCAGCGAAAACCCACCTCAGCTCAATCAGCCCCAGCATTTT CASSENPPQLNQPQHF
NA NA TRBJ2-7 TRBV30 TGTGCCTGGAAAAAGGGTCCCAGCTCCTACGAGCAGTACTTC CAWKKGPSSYEQYF